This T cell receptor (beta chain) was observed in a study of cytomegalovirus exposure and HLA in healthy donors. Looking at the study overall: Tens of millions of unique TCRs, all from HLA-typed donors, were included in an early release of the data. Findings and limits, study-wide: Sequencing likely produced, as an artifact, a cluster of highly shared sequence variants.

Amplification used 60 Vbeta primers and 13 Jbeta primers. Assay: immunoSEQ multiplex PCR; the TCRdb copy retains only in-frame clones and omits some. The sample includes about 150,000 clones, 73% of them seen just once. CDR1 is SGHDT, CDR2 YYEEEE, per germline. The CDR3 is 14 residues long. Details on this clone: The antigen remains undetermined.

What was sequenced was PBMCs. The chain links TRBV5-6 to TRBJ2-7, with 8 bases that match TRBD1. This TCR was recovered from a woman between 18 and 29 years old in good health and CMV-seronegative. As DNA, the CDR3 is TGTACCAGCACCATAGGCAGGGGGCACTACGAGCAGTACGTC. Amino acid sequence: CTSTIGRGHYEQYV.